This T cell receptor (beta chain) stems from a study of blood T cell repertoires in COVID-19. Study details: Nucleic acid was either cDNA or gDNA, and it came from T cells, B-cell-depleted T cells, or PBMCs.

Libraries were prepared by immunoSEQ multiplex PCR; TCRdb keeps only in-frame clonotypes and omits some of them. Of 120,000 or so clones detected, around 89% appear once; the ten largest clones hold roughly 7.6%. V shed 4 bases and J shed 2 bases, with 12 bases lying between them. CDR1 and CDR2 (germline): MDHEN, SYDVKM. The CDR3 spans 15 residues. Source material: peripheral blood. This receptor was obtained from a man aged 50 or older with acute or convalescent COVID-19. The J gene is TRBJ1-5, the V gene TRBV28; D is uncertain. The CDR3 spells CASSSDSKGNQPQHF. In DNA form, the CDR3 reads TGTGCCAGCAGTTCGGACTCCAAAGGCAATCAGCCCCAGCATTTT. The full variable domain, rest sourced from reference TRBV28 and TRBJ1-5, is DVKVTQSSRYLVKRTGEKVFLECVQDMDHENMFWYRQDPGLGLRLIYFSYDVKMKEKGDIPEGYSVSREKKERFSLILESASTNQTSMYLCASSSDSKGNQPQHFGDGTRLSIL.